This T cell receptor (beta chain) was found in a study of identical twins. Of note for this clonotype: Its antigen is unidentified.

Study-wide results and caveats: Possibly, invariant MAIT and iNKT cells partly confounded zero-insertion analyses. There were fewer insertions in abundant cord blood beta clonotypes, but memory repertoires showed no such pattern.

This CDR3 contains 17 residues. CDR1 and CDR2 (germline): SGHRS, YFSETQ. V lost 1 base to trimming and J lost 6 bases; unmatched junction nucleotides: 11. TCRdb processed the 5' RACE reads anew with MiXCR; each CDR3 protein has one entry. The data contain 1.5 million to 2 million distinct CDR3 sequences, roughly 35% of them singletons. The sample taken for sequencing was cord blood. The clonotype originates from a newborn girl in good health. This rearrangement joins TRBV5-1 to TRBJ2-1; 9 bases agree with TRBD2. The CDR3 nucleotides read TGCGCCAGCAGCTTGATGATAGCGGGAGTCGGCATCAATGAGCAGTTCTTC. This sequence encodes CASSLMIAGVGINEQFF.